The source of this T cell receptor delta chain is a study of gamma-delta T cells after stem cell transplantation. Between the trimmed V and J ends, which lost 3 bases and 0 bases, there was a span of 19 bases. This CDR3 region has 17 residues. Germline V CDR1 and CDR2: GEAIGNYY, EKD. This clone was observed a handful of times. The protein TCRdb gives is from a much larger clone and does not agree with this DNA's translation at residue 5, likely a read error; the protein shown here comes from the DNA. TCRdb applied CATT to the RT-PCR reads for clone calling. The data show about 1,200 delta-chain clones, more than 1.5% seen once.

V and J are TRDV2 and TRDJ1; possibly TRDD3 for D (6 bases). The specimen sequenced was gamma-delta T cells. This TCR was sampled from a human donor. It is not recorded whose cells these are; they may come from a transplant donor. The CDR3 coding sequence is TGTGCCTGTGACGCCGCTTGGGGGTCCTCTTACACCGATAAACTCATCTTT. Protein product: CACDAAWGSSYTDKLIF.